Presented here are 21 T cell receptor beta chains from one specimen sequenced in a study of T cell repertoires in cytomegalovirus infection. TCRdb ran MiXCR on the reads and lists one entry per CDR3 protein. The profile shows roughly 180,000 distinct CDR3 sequences, about a fifth of them singletons. No cognate antigen is known for these TCRs. The sequences come from CD8+ T cells from cultured PBMCs, collected from culture after CMV antigen stimulation. These receptors were obtained from a human donor in good health (CMV status not recorded). Some clones in this sample may be carry-over from other donors' samples.

This clonotype occurred a few times. The J gene is TRBJ1-5, the V gene TRBV7-8; D remains unclear. Trimming stripped 0 bases from V and 6 bases from J, with 6 bases between. This CDR3 has 13 residues. Germline values: CDR1 SGHVS, CDR2 FQNEAQ. CDR3 sequence: CASSLALGQPQHF. The DNA of the CDR3 is TGTGCCAGCAGCTTAGCGTTGGGTCAGCCCCAGCATTTT. Together with reference TRBV7-8 and TRBJ1-5, the CDR3 gives the full variable domain: GAGVSQSPRYKVAKRGQDVALRCDPISGHVSLFWYQQALGQGPEFLTYFQNEAQLDKSGLPSDRFFAERPEGSVSTLKIQRTQQEDSAVYLCASSLALGQPQHFGDGTRLSIL.

The chain employs TRBV7-9 and TRBJ1-2; 10 bases map to TRBD1. Germline CDR1 SEHNR, CDR2 FQNEAQ (reference sequence). J gave up 2 bases and V 4 bases, and 7 bases lay outside the gene matches. The CDR3 is 16 residues long. The CDR3 coding sequence is TGTGCCAGCAGCTCCACGAGACAGGGGGCAAACTATGGCTACACCTTC. This gives the protein CASSSTRQGANYGYTF.

This clonotype was seen only a few times. The CDR3 DNA is TGTGCCAGCAGTCCAACTGGGGGATTGGACACTGAAGCTTTCTTT. Translation gives CASSPTGGLDTEAFF. The chain employs TRBV12-3 or TRBV12-4 and TRBJ1-1; tentative D call: TRBD1 (5 bases). V was cut by 5 bases and J by 3 bases, with 16 bases left in between. This CDR3 contains 15 residues.

The chain is built from TRBV7-4 and TRBJ1-4; 10 positions agree with TRBD1. The junction had 5 bases not matched to a gene; V was cut back by 5 bases and J by 8 bases. The CDR3 totals 14 residues. Germline V gene data show CDR1 as SGHVT and CDR2 as SQSDAQ. The CDR3 reads CASSQGTGEEKLFF. CDR3 nucleotides: TGTGCCAGCAGCCAAGGGACAGGGGAAGAAAAACTGTTTTTT. Complete variable domain (other parts from reference TRBV7-4 and TRBJ1-4): GAGVSQSPRYKVAKRGRDVALRCDSISGHVTLYWYRQTLGQGSEVLTYSQSDAQRDKSGRPSGRFSAERPERSVSTLKIQRTEQGDSAVYLCASSQGTGEEKLFFGSGTQLSVL.

This clonotype is medium-sized. This chain joins TRBV27 and TRBJ1-2; 7 bases line up with TRBD1. CDR3 size: 16 residues. The germline CDR1 and CDR2 sequences are MNHEY and SMNVEV (reference sequence). Unmatched junction bases numbered 14, after V lost 1 base and J lost 9 bases. CDR3 DNA sequence: TGTGCCAGCAGTTTATTTCCCCTGGGGAAGACAGGGAGCTACACCTTC. Its protein product is CASSLFPLGKTGSYTF.

DNA of the CDR3: TGTGCCAGCAGTTATCCCTGGACAGGGTCCGTGGACGAGCAGTACTTC. It encodes CASSYPWTGSVDEQYF. V is TRBV6-2 or TRBV6-3 and J is TRBJ2-7; 8 bases map to TRBD1. Germline V gives CDR1 MNHEY, CDR2 SVGEGT. There are 16 residues in the CDR3. V was clipped by 3 bases and J by 5 bases; unmatched bases: 12.

The V and J genes are TRBV9 and TRBJ2-5, with D maybe TRBD1 (6 bases). The CDR3 has 16 amino acids. Trimming shortened V by 3 bases and J by 4 bases, and 19 bases separated the two germline ends. Germline loops: CDR1 SGDLS, CDR2 YYNGEE. As DNA, the CDR3 is TGTGCCAGCAGCGGATGGGAAAGGCGAGGGGGAGAGACCCAGTACTTC. Its protein is CASSGWERRGGETQYF.

This clonotype was observed a few times. The chain carries TRBV4-1 and TRBJ1-1; D is ambiguous. Per germline, CDR1 MGHRA and CDR2 YSYEKL. The CDR3 consists of 14 residues. V shed 4 bases and J shed 4 bases, with 13 bases lying between them. In DNA, the CDR3 is TGCGCCAGCAGCCCGCGATTTGCGGCCACTGAAGCTTTCTTT. It translates to CASSPRFAATEAFF.

This clonotype turned up a few times. The CDR3 here is CASSLASIMSGGETQYF. As DNA, the CDR3 is TGTGCCAGCAGCTTAGCCTCAATAATGAGCGGGGGGGAGACCCAGTACTTC. The rearrangement links TRBV7-8 to TRBJ2-5, with 9 nucleotides matching TRBD2. The junction had 10 bases not matched to a gene; V was cut back by 0 bases and J by 5 bases. This CDR3 comprises 17 residues. CDR1 is SGHVS, CDR2 FQNEAQ, per germline.

The V and J genes are TRBV7-4 and TRBJ2-7; tentatively, D is TRBD1 or TRBD2 (5 bases each). Germline values: CDR1 SGHVT, CDR2 SQSDAQ. The length of the CDR3 is 14 residues. V was clipped by 5 bases and J by 2 bases, with 13 bases between them. The DNA of the CDR3 is TGTGCCAGCAGCCTCCCGTGGGGGACCTACGAGCAGTACTTC. This gives the protein CASSLPWGTYEQYF.

This clonotype was detected a few times. The rearrangement links TRBV7-9 to TRBJ2-7; perhaps TRBD1 as D (7 bases). Germline V CDR1 and CDR2: SEHNR, FQNEAQ (reference sequence). V gave up 2 bases and J gave up 3 bases, with 14 bases separating them. The CDR3 extends over 15 amino acids. CDR3 amino acids: CASSLQEGAIYEQYF. The CDR3 coding sequence is TGTGCCAGCAGCTTACAGGAGGGGGCAATCTACGAGCAGTACTTC.

The sample holds a few counts of this clonotype. The chain combines TRBV7-9 with TRBJ1-1, with D maybe TRBD1 (5 bases). Deletions cut 5 bases from V and 7 bases from J, with 11 bases between. The CDR3 runs 12 residues. From germline, CDR1 is SEHNR and CDR2 FQNEAQ (reference sequence). CDR3 residues: CASSPGYLEAFF. The CDR3 DNA reads as TGTGCCAGCAGCCCAGGGTACCTTGAAGCTTTCTTT.

The rearrangement uses TRBV7-9 and TRBJ1-6; 9 bases line up with TRBD1. The germline gives CDR1 SEHNR, CDR2 FQNEAQ (reference sequence). The trim removed 4 bases at V and 7 bases at J, leaving 8 bases unmatched. This CDR3 spans 16 amino acids. In DNA, the CDR3 is TGTGCCAGCAGCTCGCTACAGGGGGCAGAGAATTCACCCCTCCACTTT. Its translation is CASSSLQGAENSPLHF.

The chain is built from TRBV13 and TRBJ2-3; D gene unclear. The V gene lost 7 bases and the J gene lost 0 bases, with 17 bases spanning the gap. The CDR3 loop spans 16 amino acids. Germline loops: CDR1 PRHDT, CDR2 FYEKMQ (reference sequence). For the CDR3, the DNA is TGTGCCAGCAAACTAAGGTGGGGTAGTAGCACAGATACGCAGTATTTT. Translation: CASKLRWGSSTDTQYF.

The chain has TRBV7-9 and TRBJ2-1; maybe TRBD1 (7 bases). This CDR3 has 16 residues. The germline V gene encodes CDR1 SEHNR and CDR2 FQNEAQ (reference sequence). V gave up 5 bases and J gave up 2 bases, with 16 bases separating them. The CDR3 nucleotides are TGTGCCAGCAGCAGGCCTGGCGGGACAGCCTACAATGAGCAGTTCTTC. It specifies CASSRPGGTAYNEQFF.

This chain uses TRBV7-6 with TRBJ2-7; no firm D call. V gave up 1 base and J gave up 3 bases, with 7 bases separating them. CDR3 length: 13 amino acids. CDR1 is SGHVS, CDR2 FNYEAQ, per germline. The chain's CDR3 is CASSLEALYEQYF. For the CDR3, the DNA is TGTGCCAGCAGCTTAGAAGCCCTCTACGAGCAGTACTTC.

This clonotype was seen more than once but under ten times. This chain links TRBV28 with TRBJ2-3, with D possibly TRBD1 on 5 matching bases. Germline CDR1 reads MDHEN; CDR2 reads SYDVKM. The V end lost 2 bases, the J end lost 2 bases, and 14 bases lay between the germline ends. This CDR3 has 16 residues. CDR3 region: CASSLPDRDFTDTQYF. The CDR3 DNA sequence: TGTGCCAGCAGTTTACCCGACAGAGACTTCACAGATACGCAGTATTTT.

This chain's CDR3 is CASSLSWNPTDTQYF. The CDR3 DNA is TGTGCCAGCAGTTTATCCTGGAACCCCACAGATACGCAGTATTTT. The chain has TRBV27 and TRBJ2-3; D unresolved. This CDR3 is built from 15 residues. Trimming shortened V by 0 bases and J by 2 bases, and 9 bases separated the two germline ends. In germline, CDR1 is MNHEY, CDR2 SMNVEV (reference sequence).

V is TRBV7-9 and J is TRBJ2-1, with D maybe TRBD2 (6 bases). The ends were cut back, 6 bases at V and 2 bases at J, with 11 bases in the middle. CDR1 SEHNR and CDR2 FQNEAQ come from the germline V gene (reference sequence). This CDR3 comprises 14 residues. In DNA form, the CDR3 reads TGTGCCAGCAGGAGGGGAGGCACCTACAATGAGCAGTTCTTC. It translates to CASRRGGTYNEQFF.

This clonotype occurred many times. CDR3 coding DNA: TGTGCCAGCAGTTACCATCTTGTAGGCCTCAGAAAAGACATTTTGGGGGAGCTGTTTTTT. Encoded protein: CASSYHLVGLRKDILGELFF. V gene TRBV6-2 or TRBV6-3 combines with J gene TRBJ2-2, with D uncertain. The CDR3 sequence is 20 residues long. V lost 2 bases to trimming and J lost 8 bases, with 30 bases between them. Per the germline V gene, CDR1 is MNHEY and CDR2 is SVGEGT.

CDR3 sequence: CASGFSGQGYTGELFF. The CDR3 DNA sequence: TGTGCTAGTGGTTTCTCCGGACAGGGGTACACCGGGGAGCTGTTTTTT. This chain joins TRBV12-5 and TRBJ2-2; TRBD1 matches 9 bases. Per germline, CDR1 LGHNT and CDR2 FRNRAP. J lost 3 bases, V lost 3 bases, and 5 bases had no gene match. The CDR3 covers 16 residues.